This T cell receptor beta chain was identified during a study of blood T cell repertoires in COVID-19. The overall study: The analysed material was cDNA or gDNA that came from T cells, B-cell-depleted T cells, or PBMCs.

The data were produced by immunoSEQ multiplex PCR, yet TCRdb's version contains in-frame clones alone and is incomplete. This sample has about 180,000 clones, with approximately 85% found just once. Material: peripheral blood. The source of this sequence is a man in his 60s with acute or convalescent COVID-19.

Written as DNA, the CDR3 is TGCGCCAGCAGCTTAGCGGGAGGGCCTTTCGAGCAGTACTTC. Translated, it gives CASSLAGGPFEQYF. The gene calls are TRBV5-1 and TRBJ2-7; TRBD2 aligns across 10 bases. CDR1 and CDR2 from the germline V gene are SGHRS and YFSETQ. V lost 2 bases, J lost 6 bases, and 5 bases stayed unmatched. This CDR3 contains 14 residues.